Shown below are 14 T cell receptor beta chains from a single sample sequenced in a study of shared clonotypes between healthy human individuals. Generated by immunoSEQ multiplex PCR, the TCRdb table keeps only in-frame clones and is missing some. This table has some 1,900,000 clones, 85% to 95% appearing once. Terminally differentiated effector memory CD45RA+ cells were excluded from the naive CD8 cells, which were CD45RO-negative and positively selected for CCR7. The material sequenced was naive CD8+ T cells sorted from blood. The receptors were sampled from a man aged 18-30 years in good health.

J is TRBJ2-3 and V is TRBV9; 12 positions match TRBD2. Germline CDR1 SGDLS, CDR2 YYNGEE. The CDR3 spans 15 residues. The V segment lost 4 bases and the J segment 3 bases; nucleotides outside the gene matches: 3. CDR3 loop: CASSFLAGGTDTQYF. The CDR3 DNA reads TGTGCCAGCAGCTTCCTAGCGGGGGGGACAGATACGCAGTATTTT.

The chain has TRBV27 and TRBJ2-1; 8 bases agree with TRBD2. V lost 2 bases, J lost 7 bases, and 13 bases stayed unmatched. The germline V gene encodes CDR1 MNHEY and CDR2 SMNVEV (reference sequence). This CDR3 region has 17 residues. The CDR3 reads CASSLISVAGLGNEQFF. CDR3 bases: TGTGCCAGCAGTTTAATTTCGGTAGCGGGGCTAGGTAATGAGCAGTTCTTC.

The chain couples TRBV5-1 to TRBJ2-5; 12 bases fit TRBD1. The trim removed 2 bases at V and 2 bases at J, leaving 19 bases unmatched. CDR1 is SGHRS and CDR2 is YFSETQ in the germline V gene. The CDR3 extends over 21 amino acids. In nucleotides, the CDR3 is TGCGCCAGCAGCTTTCCGGGACAGGGGGCCGGTGCCCCCATCCTACAAGAGACCCAGTACTTC. It specifies CASSFPGQGAGAPILQETQYF.

The chain combines TRBV19 with TRBJ2-7; a weak D match, TRBD2 (5 bases). CDR3 length: 18 amino acids. V was trimmed by 2 bases and J by 5 bases, leaving 25 bases between them. Germline V gene lookup returns CDR1 LNHDA and CDR2 SQIVND (reference sequence). CDR3 DNA sequence: TGTGCCAGTAGTATATCAGTCTTGTGGGAGTCAATGTCGGACGAGCAGTACTTC. It is translated as CASSISVLWESMSDEQYF.

The chain carries TRBV4-1 and TRBJ1-1; 10 bases match TRBD1. Germline-derived CDR1 and CDR2 are MGHRA and YSYEKL. The CDR3 sequence is 15 residues long. The trim removed 4 bases at V and 4 bases at J, leaving 6 bases unmatched. CDR3 nucleotides: TGCGCCAGCAGCCTAGGACAGGGGGTGGTCACTGAAGCTTTCTTT. It translates to CASSLGQGVVTEAFF.

The CDR3 coding sequence is TGTGCCAGCAGTTACTCGATCTCAGCGCCAGATACGCAGTATTTT. It encodes CASSYSISAPDTQYF. The chain combines TRBV6-6 with TRBJ2-3; D unclear. Per germline, CDR1 MNHNY and CDR2 SVGAGI (reference sequence). The ends were cut back, 0 bases at V and 4 bases at J, with 11 bases in the middle. The CDR3 is 15 residues long.

This clone was counted once. The gene calls are TRBV27 and TRBJ2-7; a weak D match, TRBD2 (7 bases). This CDR3 is 14 amino acids long. Germline V CDR1 and CDR2: MNHEY, SMNVEV (reference sequence). Trimming cost V 7 bases and J 3 bases, with 16 bases left between them. The CDR3 bases are TGTGCCAGCAATTCTATGGGAGGGGGCTACGAGCAGTACTTC. Translation: CASNSMGGGYEQYF.

The V call is TRBV27, the J call TRBJ2-7, with no clear D. V gave up 3 bases and J gave up 6 bases, with 21 bases separating them. Germline V gives CDR1 MNHEY, CDR2 SMNVEV (reference sequence). The CDR3 runs to 16 residues. CDR3 coding DNA: TGTGCCAGCAGTTTCTCAACCGGGCAGCTGGCACTCGAGCAGTACTTC. Amino acids: CASSFSTGQLALEQYF.

The CDR3 is CASSLLPRTDTQYF. DNA of the CDR3: TGTGCCAGCAGTTTACTCCCCCGAACAGATACGCAGTATTTT. This chain connects TRBV27 to TRBJ2-3; D is unresolved. This CDR3 has 14 amino acids. Looked up from germline, CDR1 is MNHEY and CDR2 is SMNVEV (reference sequence). V lost 2 bases and J 3 bases, leaving 9 bases between the germline ends.

V is TRBV4-1 and J is TRBJ2-1; D may be TRBD2 (6 bases). Trimming removed 0 bases from V and 4 bases from J, with 16 bases in between. Germline loops: CDR1 MGHRA, CDR2 YSYEKL. The CDR3 totals 17 residues. As DNA, the CDR3 is TGCGCCAGCAGCCAAGATGGGGCCTTAGCGGCATACAATGAGCAGTTCTTC. Its protein product is CASSQDGALAAYNEQFF.

The chain has TRBV11-2 and TRBJ2-7, with a possible D match to TRBD2 (6 bases). V was clipped by 1 base and J by 9 bases, with 13 bases between them. This CDR3 spans 13 amino acids. Germline lookup yields CDR1 SGHAT and CDR2 FQNNGV. CDR3 amino acids: CASSLGPGDVQYF. The CDR3 DNA follows: TGTGCCAGCAGCTTAGGACCGGGAGATGTGCAGTACTTC.

The CDR3 DNA reads as TGTGCCACCTGGACAGGGAGCTCCTACAATGAGCAGTTCTTC. It yields the protein CATWTGSSYNEQFF. J is TRBJ2-1 and V is TRBV19; 8 nucleotides align to TRBD1. Germline V gene sequence: CDR1 LNHDA, CDR2 SQIVND (reference sequence). Losses at the gene ends were 10 bases for V and 0 bases for J; bases not matched to a gene: 5. This CDR3 has 14 residues.

The J gene is TRBJ2-7, the V gene TRBV4-3; the D gene is possibly TRBD2 (5 bases). The germline V gene has CDR1 LGHNA and CDR2 YSLEER. This CDR3 is 18 amino acids long. Trimming left V 1 base short and J 1 base short, with 20 bases between. The CDR3 DNA is TGCGCCAGCAGCCAAGGGGCCCTTGTCGGGATCGGTTCCTACGAGCAGTACTTC. It encodes CASSQGALVGIGSYEQYF.

The gene calls are TRBV27 and TRBJ1-1; 7 bases align to TRBD1. The CDR3 has 14 amino acids. The V gene end was trimmed by 4 bases and the J gene end by 6 bases; junction bases not matched to a gene: 8. CDR1 is MNHEY and CDR2 is SMNVEV in the germline V gene (reference sequence). The CDR3 DNA reads as TGTGCCAGCAGTTGGGGACAGAGAACCCCTGAAGCTTTCTTT. Its translation: CASSWGQRTPEAFF.